This TCR beta chain originates from a study of regulatory T cells in long-lasting Graves disease. Construction of the TCR beta libraries employed iRepertoire HTBI primers in conjunction with Arm-PCR of CDR3 regions. TCRdb used MiXCR to reprocess the multiplex PCR reads, holding one entry per CDR3 protein. The sample records roughly 450,000 distinct CDR3 sequences, around 20% being singletons. The sample holds many counts of this clonotype. Germline V gene sequence: CDR1 LGHNA, CDR2 YSLEER. This CDR3 comprises 16 residues. J was trimmed by 3 bases and V by 2 bases; bases with no gene match: 7. Described time point: persistent/refractory GD, antithyroid drugs over 5 years with positive TRAb. The TCR library was made from RNA extracted from PBMCs.

The J gene is TRBJ1-5, the V gene TRBV4-3, with TRBD1 matching 7 bases. The clonotype comes from a female donor with Graves disease. The material sequenced was peripheral blood mononuclear cells (PBMCs), taken when the disease was refractory, from a patient treated with antithyroid drugs. The CDR3 loop reads CASSQTTGVANQPQHF. In DNA, the CDR3 is TGCGCCAGCAGCCAAACCACAGGGGTCGCCAATCAGCCCCAGCATTTT.